The rows below give T cell receptor beta chains drawn from one sample of a study of graft-versus-host responses after intestinal transplantation. For these TCRs, the target antigens are not known. Profiling relied on immunoSEQ multiplex PCR, and the TCRdb table lists in-frame clones only, not all of them. The repertoire includes 98,000 or so clones, about 90% of them detected once, and roughly 0.9% sits in the top ten. Source: unstimulated CD4+ T cells sorted from spleen or lymph node cells, taken before intestinal transplant. The receptors originated from a human donor who received an intestinal transplant. The CDR3 runs from the conserved cysteine through the conserved F or W. D genes are given only for firm matches. Rows may omit the clone size; those that give it use once, few, many or a size class.

J gene: TRBJ1-6; D gene: TRBD1; clone size: -; V gene: TRBV28; CDR3 DNA: TGTGCCAGCAGCCCCAGGGGGCGAAGATCACCCCTCCACTTT; CDR3 protein: CASSPRGRRSPLHF
J gene: TRBJ2-3; D gene: -; clone size: -; V gene: TRBV28; CDR3 DNA: TGTGCCAGCAGTTTATATTTAGCTGGGTCAAATACGCAGTATTTT; CDR3 protein: CASSLYLAGSNTQYF
J gene: TRBJ2-7; D gene: -; clone size: -; V gene: TRBV5-1; CDR3 DNA: TGCGCCAGCAGGGACGGGTGGTCCTACGAGCAGTACTTC; CDR3 protein: CASRDGWSYEQYF
J gene: TRBJ2-5; D gene: -; clone size: -; V gene: TRBV19; CDR3 DNA: TGTGCCAGTAGCTTGACGGCTTTTGGAGAGACCCAGTACTTC; CDR3 protein: CASSLTAFGETQYF
J gene: TRBJ1-1; D gene: TRBD1; clone size: -; V gene: TRBV5-1; CDR3 DNA: TGCGCCAGCAGCCCTCGACAGGGGGGTTGGAACACTGAAGCTTTCTTT; CDR3 protein: CASSPRQGGWNTEAFF
J gene: TRBJ2-2; D gene: -; clone size: once; V gene: TRBV7-3; CDR3 DNA: TGTGCCAGCAGCTTAGGGGGTATCGGGGAGCTGTTTTTT; CDR3 protein: CASSLGGIGELFF
J gene: TRBJ2-5; D gene: -; clone size: -; V gene: TRBV11-2; CDR3 DNA: TGTGCCAGCAGCTCAAACAGGGCACTACTGGAGACCCAGTACTTC; CDR3 protein: CASSSNRALLETQYF
J gene: TRBJ2-3; D gene: -; clone size: -; V gene: TRBV9; CDR3 DNA: TGTGCCAGCAGCGTGTTCGGGACTCGCACAGATACGCAGTATTTT; CDR3 protein: CASSVFGTRTDTQYF
J gene: TRBJ2-5; D gene: TRBD1; clone size: few; V gene: TRBV2; CDR3 DNA: TGTGCCAGCACGGACAGGCATTACCAAGAGACCCAGTACTTC; CDR3 protein: CASTDRHYQETQYF
J gene: TRBJ1-5; D gene: -; clone size: -; V gene: TRBV6-5; CDR3 DNA: TGTGCCAGCAGTTACGCGAAGGGGGATCAGCCCCAGCATTTT; CDR3 protein: CASSYAKGDQPQHF
J gene: TRBJ1-2; D gene: -; clone size: -; V gene: TRBV5-5; CDR3 DNA: TGTGCCAGCAGCTTGGAGTGGTATGGCTACACCTTC; CDR3 protein: CASSLEWYGYTF
J gene: TRBJ2-1; D gene: TRBD2; clone size: -; V gene: TRBV4-2; CDR3 DNA: TGTGCCAGCAGCCAAGATTCTAGCGGGAGCTCCTACAATGAGCAGTTCTTC; CDR3 protein: CASSQDSSGSSYNEQFF
J gene: TRBJ2-5; D gene: TRBD1; clone size: -; V gene: TRBV6-1; CDR3 DNA: TGTGCCAGCAGTGAAGTTTCGATTGGGACAGCAGGACAGGAGACCCAGTACTTC; CDR3 protein: CASSEVSIGTAGQETQYF
J gene: TRBJ2-3; D gene: -; clone size: few; V gene: TRBV9; CDR3 DNA: TGTGCCAGCAGCGTAGTCCCTAGTACCACAGATACGCAGTATTTT; CDR3 protein: CASSVVPSTTDTQYF
J gene: TRBJ2-7; D gene: -; clone size: once; V gene: TRBV7-9; CDR3 DNA: TGTGCCACAGGGCCCTTCGTCTACGAGCAGTACTTC; CDR3 protein: CATGPFVYEQYF
J gene: TRBJ2-7; D gene: TRBD2; clone size: -; V gene: TRBV6-5; CDR3 DNA: TGTGCCAGCAGTAGGACTAGCGGCTCCTACGAGCAGTACTTC; CDR3 protein: CASSRTSGSYEQYF
J gene: TRBJ2-1; D gene: -; clone size: once; V gene: TRBV28; CDR3 DNA: TGTGCCAGCAGTTTACAATACAATGAGCAGTTCTTC; CDR3 protein: CASSLQYNEQFF
J gene: TRBJ1-3; D gene: -; clone size: -; V gene: TRBV9; CDR3 DNA: TGTGCCAGCAGCGTAGCCGGGGACGGCTCTGGAAACACCATATATTTT; CDR3 protein: CASSVAGDGSGNTIYF
J gene: TRBJ2-7; D gene: TRBD1; clone size: -; V gene: TRBV7-2; CDR3 DNA: TGTGCCAGCAGCTACCCGGACAGGGGGTCCTACGAGCAGTACTTC; CDR3 protein: CASSYPDRGSYEQYF
J gene: TRBJ2-3; D gene: -; clone size: -; V gene: TRBV5-1; CDR3 DNA: TGCGCCAGCAGCTTGGACGGACAGACACTGTATTTT; CDR3 protein: CASSLDGQTLYF
J gene: TRBJ2-2; D gene: TRBD1; clone size: once; V gene: TRBV27; CDR3 DNA: TGTGCCAGCGGAAAGACAGGGTTGAACACCGGGGAGCTGTTTTTT; CDR3 protein: CASGKTGLNTGELFF
J gene: TRBJ2-7; D gene: -; clone size: -; V gene: TRBV7-2; CDR3 DNA: TGTGCCAGCAGCTCTCCCCCTGCCTACGAGCAGTACTTC; CDR3 protein: CASSSPPAYEQYF
J gene: TRBJ2-1; D gene: TRBD2; clone size: -; V gene: TRBV15; CDR3 DNA: TGTGCCACCAGCAGAGCCAGCGGGGGGGCTCCTGAGCAGTTCTTC; CDR3 protein: CATSRASGGAPEQFF
J gene: TRBJ1-6; D gene: TRBD1; clone size: -; V gene: TRBV9; CDR3 DNA: TGTGCCAGCAGTGAACGACAGGGCTACAATTCACCCCTCCACTTT; CDR3 protein: CASSERQGYNSPLHF
J gene: TRBJ1-3; D gene: -; clone size: once; V gene: TRBV9; CDR3 DNA: TGTGCCAGCAGCGCAGGGAGTGGAAACACCATATATTTT; CDR3 protein: CASSAGSGNTIYF
J gene: TRBJ1-6; D gene: TRBD1; clone size: once; V gene: TRBV7-2; CDR3 DNA: TGTGCCAGCAGCTACGCGACAGGGGCCCCTTCACCCCTCCACTTT; CDR3 protein: CASSYATGAPSPLHF
J gene: TRBJ1-6; D gene: TRBD1; clone size: -; V gene: TRBV10-3; CDR3 DNA: TGTGCCATCACCGGGACAGGGGATTCACCCCTCCACTTT; CDR3 protein: CAITGTGDSPLHF
J gene: TRBJ2-7; D gene: -; clone size: -; V gene: TRBV6-5; CDR3 DNA: TGTGCCAGCAGTTACCTGAGTGGGCCAGGCTACGAGCAGTACTTC; CDR3 protein: CASSYLSGPGYEQYF
J gene: TRBJ1-6; D gene: -; clone size: -; V gene: TRBV21-1; CDR3 DNA: TGTGCCACCTCTAACTACCAGGGACAGGGTGCCTATAATTCACCCCTCCACTTT; CDR3 protein: CATSNYQGQGAYNSPLHF
J gene: TRBJ2-3; D gene: -; clone size: -; V gene: TRBV27; CDR3 DNA: TGTGCCAGCAGTTCGTCTAGACTAGTCACAGATACGCAGTATTTT; CDR3 protein: CASSSSRLVTDTQYF
J gene: TRBJ2-7; D gene: TRBD1; clone size: -; V gene: TRBV6-1; CDR3 DNA: TGTGCCAGCGGAAACCCGGGACAGGGCTACGAGCAGTACTTC; CDR3 protein: CASGNPGQGYEQYF
J gene: TRBJ2-1; D gene: -; clone size: -; V gene: TRBV5-4; CDR3 DNA: TGTGCCAGCAGCTTGGGTGGGTCTAGCTCCTACAATGAGCAGTTCTTC; CDR3 protein: CASSLGGSSSYNEQFF
J gene: TRBJ2-1; D gene: TRBD2; clone size: -; V gene: TRBV11-1; CDR3 DNA: TGTGCCAGCAGCTTAACTGAGCGGGGGGGCCGGAATGAGCAGTTCTTC; CDR3 protein: CASSLTERGGRNEQFF
J gene: TRBJ2-1; D gene: TRBD2; clone size: once; V gene: TRBV4-1; CDR3 DNA: TGCGCCAGCAGCCAAGATTTGGTAGCGGGGTACAATGAGCAGTTCTTC; CDR3 protein: CASSQDLVAGYNEQFF
J gene: TRBJ1-6; D gene: TRBD1; clone size: -; V gene: TRBV5-1; CDR3 DNA: TGCGCCAGCAGCTTAGGACAGGCCTATAATTCACCCCTCCACTTT; CDR3 protein: CASSLGQAYNSPLHF
J gene: TRBJ2-7; D gene: -; clone size: -; V gene: TRBV11-2; CDR3 DNA: TGTGCCAGCAGCTTAGGGGTAGAGGAGCAGTACTTC; CDR3 protein: CASSLGVEEQYF
J gene: TRBJ2-1; D gene: TRBD1; clone size: -; V gene: TRBV5-1; CDR3 DNA: TGCGCCAGCAGCTTGTCCCCTCTGGGGACAGGGGCTACTGAGCAGTTCTTC; CDR3 protein: CASSLSPLGTGATEQFF
J gene: TRBJ2-3; D gene: -; clone size: -; V gene: TRBV9; CDR3 DNA: TGTGCCAGCAGCGTAGCGTGGGGGCACCCCACAGATACGCAGTATTTT; CDR3 protein: CASSVAWGHPTDTQYF
J gene: TRBJ2-2; D gene: TRBD2; clone size: -; V gene: TRBV19; CDR3 DNA: TGTGCCAGTAGTATTATGTCACTAGCGGGAGAGGCCGGGGAGCTGTTTTTT; CDR3 protein: CASSIMSLAGEAGELFF
J gene: TRBJ2-1; D gene: TRBD2; clone size: -; V gene: TRBV7-3; CDR3 DNA: TGTGCCAGCAGCTTAAGGCTAGCGGGAGGGCCCGATGAGCAGTTCTTC; CDR3 protein: CASSLRLAGGPDEQFF
J gene: TRBJ2-7; D gene: -; clone size: -; V gene: TRBV5-1; CDR3 DNA: TGCGCCAGCAGCTCCCGGGGACGGAGCCTACTTTCCTACGAGCAGTACTTC; CDR3 protein: CASSSRGRSLLSYEQYF
J gene: TRBJ2-1; D gene: TRBD2; clone size: -; V gene: TRBV6-1; CDR3 DNA: TGTGCCAGCAGTGAACTAGCGGGGGGCAATGAGCAGTTCTTC; CDR3 protein: CASSELAGGNEQFF
J gene: TRBJ1-1; D gene: TRBD1; clone size: -; V gene: TRBV5-4; CDR3 DNA: TGTGCCAGCAGCCAGTTCTTAGACAGGGGGACTGAAGCTTTCTTT; CDR3 protein: CASSQFLDRGTEAFF
J gene: TRBJ2-5; D gene: -; clone size: -; V gene: TRBV9; CDR3 DNA: TGTGCCAGCAGCACCGGTCCCTCCGGGGAGACCCAGTACTTC; CDR3 protein: CASSTGPSGETQYF
J gene: TRBJ2-7; D gene: -; clone size: -; V gene: TRBV7-9; CDR3 DNA: TGTGCCAGCAGCTTAGGTCAGGTGGTGGACGAGCAGTACTTC; CDR3 protein: CASSLGQVVDEQYF
J gene: TRBJ2-4; D gene: -; clone size: -; V gene: TRBV6-5; CDR3 DNA: TGTGCCAGCAGTTATGGTGGGGGTGCGGGCATTCAGTACTTC; CDR3 protein: CASSYGGGAGIQYF
J gene: TRBJ1-2; D gene: -; clone size: -; V gene: TRBV29-1; CDR3 DNA: TGCAGCGCCCAGTGGCGCGCTAACTATGGCTACACCTTC; CDR3 protein: CSAQWRANYGYTF
J gene: TRBJ2-5; D gene: -; clone size: -; V gene: TRBV5-1; CDR3 DNA: TGCGCCAGCAGGTTGTCGGGAGAGACCCAGTACTTC; CDR3 protein: CASRLSGETQYF
J gene: TRBJ1-3; D gene: -; clone size: -; V gene: TRBV30; CDR3 DNA: TGTGCCTGGAGGCGAGGGGACTCTGGAAACACCATATATTTT; CDR3 protein: CAWRRGDSGNTIYF
J gene: TRBJ1-2; D gene: TRBD1; clone size: -; V gene: TRBV5-1; CDR3 DNA: TGCGCCAGCAGCCCACCGGGACAGTCAAGCTATGGCTACACCTTC; CDR3 protein: CASSPPGQSSYGYTF
J gene: TRBJ1-1; D gene: -; clone size: once; V gene: TRBV4-1; CDR3 DNA: TGCGCCAGCAGAAGGAGGGTATCGGGCACTGAAGCTTTCTTT; CDR3 protein: CASRRRVSGTEAFF